The 22 T cell receptor beta chains given below trace back to one sample, sequenced in a study of cytomegalovirus exposure and HLA in healthy donors. 13 Jbeta primers and 60 Vbeta primers were used for the PCR. The repertoire was sequenced with immunoSEQ multiplex PCR; TCRdb's copy has only in-frame clones and lacks some. The sample records about 170,000 clones, roughly 78% being singletons. Sequenced material: PBMCs. The receptors derive from a woman in her forties or fifties in good health and CMV-seropositive.

The rearrangement joins TRBV10-3 to TRBJ1-1, with D perhaps matching TRBD1 (5 bases). The ends were cut back, 6 bases at V and 0 bases at J, with 11 bases in the middle. The CDR3 contains 14 residues. The germline V gene has CDR1 ENHRY and CDR2 SYGVKD. CDR3 protein: CAISFDSMNTEAFF. CDR3 bases: TGTGCCATCAGCTTCGACAGTATGAACACTGAAGCTTTCTTT.

The V and J genes are TRBV2 and TRBJ1-5; 7 bases are a match to TRBD1. The germline V gene has CDR1 SNHLY and CDR2 FYNNEI. The CDR3 spans 15 residues. Unmatched junction bases numbered 5, after V lost 5 bases and J lost 1 base. The CDR3 region is CASSPTGQSNQPQHF. The CDR3 nucleotides are TGTGCCAGCAGTCCTACGGGACAGAGCAATCAGCCCCAGCATTTT.

The chain combines TRBV18 with TRBJ1-1; D gene unclear. The V end lost 2 bases, the J end lost 1 base, and 8 bases lay between the germline ends. The CDR3 spans 14 residues. From germline, CDR1 is KGHSH and CDR2 LQKENI. The CDR3 here is CASSPTDRNTEAFF. As DNA, the CDR3 is TGTGCCAGCTCACCAACAGACCGGAACACTGAAGCTTTCTTT.

The chain carries TRBV7-3 and TRBJ2-3, with TRBD2 matching 8 bases. The V and J ends lost 3 bases and 3 bases, in that order; junction bases with no gene match: 2. Germline CDR1 is SGHTA and CDR2 is FQGTGA. This CDR3 spans 14 amino acids. CDR3 residues: CASSFGGATDTQYF. The CDR3 nucleotides read TGTGCCAGCAGCTTCGGGGGGGCAACAGATACGCAGTATTTT.

V and J are TRBV4-1 and TRBJ2-5, with TRBD2 identical over 7 bases. J gave up 2 bases and V 1 base, and 13 bases lay outside the gene matches. This CDR3 has 18 residues. Germline loops: CDR1 MGHRA, CDR2 YSYEKL. The CDR3 DNA sequence: TGCGCCAGCAGCCAAGGGTTAACCGGGACTACCTGGCAAGAGACCCAGTACTTC. Its translation: CASSQGLTGTTWQETQYF.

The rearrangement joins TRBV7-9 to TRBJ1-1, with D hard to call. Germline lookup yields CDR1 SEHNR and CDR2 FQNEAQ (reference sequence). This CDR3 is built from 14 residues. Trimming removed 1 base at V and 9 bases at J, with 15 bases between. The CDR3 sequence is CASSLGAGGGQAFF. The CDR3 region has the DNA TGTGCCAGCAGCTTAGGAGCAGGAGGCGGTCAAGCTTTCTTT.

V usage is TRBV2 and J usage is TRBJ1-2; 8 nucleotides match TRBD1. Losses at the gene ends were 6 bases for V and 4 bases for J; bases not matched to a gene: 1. CDR1 is SNHLY, CDR2 FYNNEI, per germline. The CDR3 runs to 12 residues. The CDR3 loop reads CASRDRAYGYTF. The CDR3 bases are TGTGCCAGCAGGGACAGGGCCTATGGCTACACCTTC.

The rearrangement joins TRBV6-4 to TRBJ1-1; D is uncertain. Trimming removed 6 bases from V and 0 bases from J, with 14 bases in between. In germline, CDR1 is MRHNA, CDR2 SNTAGT. This CDR3 is built from 15 residues. The CDR3 DNA sequence: TGTGCCAGCAGCCCCCAGGAGGACTTGAACACTGAAGCTTTCTTT. Residues: CASSPQEDLNTEAFF.

The sample holds a few counts of this clone. The V and J genes are TRBV6-1 and TRBJ1-3, with a possible D match to TRBD1 (5 bases). Germline CDR1 reads MNHNS; CDR2 reads SASEGT. Trimming stripped 5 bases from V and 2 bases from J, with 13 bases between. This CDR3 spans 15 amino acids. The CDR3 sequence is CASSPLGGTGNTIYF. As DNA, the CDR3 is TGTGCCAGCAGTCCCCTGGGGGGAACTGGAAACACCATATATTTT.

The chain employs TRBV19 and TRBJ1-3, with D possibly matching TRBD1 (6 bases). The CDR3 sequence is 15 residues long. Germline V gene lookup returns CDR1 LNHDA and CDR2 SQIVND (reference sequence). V lost 3 bases and J lost 3, with 12 bases in between. The CDR3 nucleotides read TGTGCCAGTAGTATGCAGGGGTCGGTTGGAAACACCATATATTTT. Residues: CASSMQGSVGNTIYF.

The rearrangement joins TRBV28 to TRBJ2-7, with 7 positions matching TRBD1. CDR3 length: 12 amino acids. Germline-derived CDR1 and CDR2 are MDHEN and SYDVKM. V trimming: 6 bases; J trimming: 6 bases; junction bases outside the gene matches: 5. CDR3 region: CASREGAREQYF. The CDR3 nucleotides are TGTGCCAGCAGAGAGGGGGCCCGCGAGCAGTACTTC.

This rearrangement joins TRBV7-9 to TRBJ1-3, with D unresolved. Trimming removed 6 bases from V and 3 bases from J, with 9 bases in between. CDR1 SEHNR and CDR2 FQNEAQ come from the germline V gene (reference sequence). The CDR3 spans 13 residues. The CDR3 reads CASSFLSGNTIYF. CDR3 coding DNA: TGTGCCAGCAGTTTTTTGAGTGGAAACACCATATATTTT.

The chain joins TRBV5-6 to TRBJ2-1; no definite D call. Trimming cost V 3 bases and J 4 bases, with 5 bases left between them. Germline CDR1 reads SGHDT; CDR2 reads YYEEEE. The CDR3 runs to 12 residues. CDR3: CASSSFYNEQFF. The CDR3 DNA follows: TGTGCCAGCAGCTCTTTTTACAATGAGCAGTTCTTC.

This rearrangement joins TRBV2 to TRBJ2-7; D perhaps matches TRBD1 (6 bases). This CDR3 has 13 residues. The germline V and J ends were trimmed by 6 bases and 3 bases, with 12 bases remaining between them. CDR1 and CDR2 from the germline V gene are SNHLY and FYNNEI. The DNA for the CDR3 is TGTGCCAGCAGCGGGACACAGGGCTACGAGCAGTACTTC. Its translation is CASSGTQGYEQYF.

The V call is TRBV6-1, the J call TRBJ2-5; D is perhaps TRBD1 (5 bases). The germline CDR1 and CDR2 sequences are MNHNS and SASEGT. There are 14 residues in the CDR3. V shed 7 bases and J shed 7 bases, with 19 bases lying between them. The CDR3 loop reads CASTNRRSERTQYF. CDR3 nucleotides: TGTGCCAGCACTAACAGGCGTAGTGAACGGACCCAGTACTTC.

V and J are TRBV7-9 and TRBJ2-2, with D possibly TRBD2 on 6 matching bases. Trimming took 5 bases from V and 5 from J, leaving 18 bases between them. The CDR3 loop spans 16 amino acids. Germline loops: CDR1 SEHNR, CDR2 FQNEAQ (reference sequence). CDR3 in amino acids: CASSPTGGMGTGELFF. The CDR3 DNA is TGTGCCAGCAGCCCGACTGGGGGGATGGGGACCGGGGAGCTGTTTTTT.

V usage is TRBV6-1 and J usage is TRBJ2-7; 8 bases match TRBD2. J was trimmed by 6 bases and V by 8 bases; bases with no gene match: 9. The CDR3 extends over 13 amino acids. Germline CDR1 is MNHNS and CDR2 is SASEGT. The CDR3: CASYERGLREQYF. CDR3 nucleotide sequence: TGTGCCAGCTATGAGCGGGGGCTCCGCGAGCAGTACTTC.

The chain links TRBV11-2 to TRBJ2-1; 7 nucleotides align to TRBD1. CDR3 length: 15 residues. The V gene's germline CDR1 is SGHAT and CDR2 FQNNGV. Losses at the gene ends were 1 base for V and 7 bases for J; bases not matched to a gene: 7. CDR3 nucleotide sequence: TGTGCCAGCAGCTTAGTTTGGGACAGAAAAAATGAGCAGTTCTTC. Translation gives CASSLVWDRKNEQFF.

This chain uses TRBV4-1 with TRBJ2-1, with 8 bases matching TRBD1. The germline V gene encodes CDR1 MGHRA and CDR2 YSYEKL. The CDR3 is 15 residues long. Germline trimming cut 0 bases from V and 10 bases from J; bases unmatched to any gene: 8. CDR3 DNA sequence: TGCGCCAGCAGCCAAGAGGGACAGGTGGCAGGGGAGCAGTTCTTC. This gives the protein CASSQEGQVAGEQFF.

The chain combines TRBV7-9 with TRBJ1-2; 7 bases are shared with TRBD1. The J segment lost 8 bases and the V segment lost 5 bases, leaving 8 bases of the junction unmatched. This CDR3 has 13 residues. Germline V CDR1 and CDR2: SEHNR, FQNEAQ (reference sequence). The CDR3 loop is CASSPGDSYGYTF. The DNA of the CDR3 is TGTGCCAGCAGCCCGGGGGACAGCTACGGCTACACCTTC.

V gene TRBV15 combines with J gene TRBJ2-5; D is possibly TRBD2 (5 bases). CDR1 LNHNV and CDR2 YYDKDF come from the germline V gene (reference sequence). Trimming removed 1 base at V and 11 bases at J, with 11 bases between. The CDR3 runs to 12 residues. The CDR3 loop reads CATSRVQDSQYF. CDR3 coding DNA: TGTGCCACCAGCAGAGTCCAGGACTCTCAGTACTTC.

The rearrangement uses TRBV19 and TRBJ2-1; D might be TRBD1 (6 bases). Trimming removed 8 bases at V and 5 bases at J, with 19 bases between. In germline, CDR1 is LNHDA, CDR2 SQIVND (reference sequence). The CDR3 consists of 15 residues. The CDR3 loop reads CASALGPNRDNEQFF. CDR3 nucleotide sequence: TGTGCCAGTGCCCTTGGTCCGAACAGGGACAATGAGCAGTTCTTC. Together with reference TRBV19 and TRBJ2-1, the CDR3 gives the full variable domain: DGGITQSPKYLFRKEGQNVTLSCEQNLNHDAMYWYRQDPGQGLRLIYYSQIVNDFQKGDIAEGYSVSREKKESFPLTVTSAQKNPTAFYLCASALGPNRDNEQFFGPGTRLTVL.